This T cell receptor (beta chain) derives from a study of blood T cell repertoires in COVID-19. Study-level information: Acute-phase and convalescent COVID-19 samples originated in the United States, Italy and Spain.

The protocol was immunoSEQ multiplex PCR, while the TCRdb copy is restricted to in-frame clones and leaves out a portion. The sample has 55,000 to 70,000 clones, approximately 79% seen once. The CDR3 totals 15 residues. The V end was cut by 6 bases, the J end by 7 bases, with 22 bases between. The germline V gene has CDR1 SQVTM and CDR2 ANQGSEA. The receptor's source is a man between 60 and 70 years old with acute or convalescent COVID-19. The chain has TRBV29-1 and TRBJ2-1; perhaps TRBD1 as D (6 bases). Specimen: peripheral blood. CDR3 in DNA: TGCAGCGTCGAACCGGCCCGACAGGTTCAAAATGAGCAGTTCTTC. Residues: CSVEPARQVQNEQFF.